Listed here is a single T cell receptor beta chain. The antigen is unknown. The CDR3 consists of 12 residues. This sample was included in a study of OX40 agonist ivuxolimab in advanced cancers. At the level of the study: Partial responses, seen in three patients, involved one hepatocellular carcinoma and two cutaneous melanomas.

Study-wide findings and caveats: At 0.1 to 3.0 mg/kg, clonal expansion of CD4+ and CD8+ blood T cells had occurred by week 6. People who partly responded at 0.1-3.0 mg/kg had some of the least clonal expansion seen.

Sampling times: baseline, cycle 4 day 1, cycle 7 day 1. The protocol was immunoSEQ multiplex PCR, while the TCRdb copy is restricted to in-frame clones and leaves out a portion. The table includes approximately 70,000 clones, more than 90% detected once. The rearrangement links TRBV21-1 to TRBJ1-1. TRBV21-1 is a pseudogene. This TCR was sampled from an adult with an advanced solid tumor such as melanoma, head and neck, liver or kidney cancer. The source was CD4+ or CD8+ T cells sorted from blood, collected in a trial of the OX40 agonist ivuxolimab. CDR3 bases: TGTGCCAGCAGCAAAGAGGGCAGTGAAGCTTTCTTT. Its protein product is CASSKEGSEAFF.